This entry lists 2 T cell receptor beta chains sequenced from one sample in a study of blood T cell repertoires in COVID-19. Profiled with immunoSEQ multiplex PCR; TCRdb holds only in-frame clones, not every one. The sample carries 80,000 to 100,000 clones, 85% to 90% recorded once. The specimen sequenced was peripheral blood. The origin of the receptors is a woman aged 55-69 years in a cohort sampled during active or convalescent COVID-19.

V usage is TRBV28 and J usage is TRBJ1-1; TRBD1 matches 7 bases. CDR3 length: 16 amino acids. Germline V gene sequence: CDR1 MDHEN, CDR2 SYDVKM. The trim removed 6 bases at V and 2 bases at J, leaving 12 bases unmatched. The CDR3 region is CASRARLGTVNTEAFF. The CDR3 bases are TGTGCCAGCAGGGCGCGGTTAGGGACAGTTAACACTGAAGCTTTCTTT.

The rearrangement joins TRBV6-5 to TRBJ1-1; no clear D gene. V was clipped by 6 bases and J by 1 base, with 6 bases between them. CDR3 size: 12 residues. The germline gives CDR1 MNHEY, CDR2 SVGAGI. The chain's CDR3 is CASRASNTEAFF. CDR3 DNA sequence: TGTGCCAGCAGAGCGTCGAACACTGAAGCTTTCTTT.